These 27 T cell receptor beta chains came from one sample sequenced in a study of T-cell reconstitution after alpha-beta-depleted transplantation in children. TCRbeta library preparation incorporated unique molecular identifiers. TCRdb reanalysed the PCR reads using MiXCR and keeps one entry per CDR3 protein. This table holds 200,000 or so distinct CDR3 sequences, under 8.5% found once. The sequenced sample was PBMCs, obtained before TCRalphabeta/CD19-depleted stem cell transplant. The receptors stem from a boy younger than 10 with acute lymphoblastic leukemia, due to receive a stem cell transplant.

This clonotype was picked up many times. The chain couples TRBV20-1 to TRBJ2-4; 10 bases line up with TRBD1. The junction had 8 bases not matched to a gene; V was cut back by 3 bases and J by 3 bases. Germline V gene sequence: CDR1 DFQATT, CDR2 SNEGSKA (reference sequence). This CDR3 spans 16 amino acids. In DNA form, the CDR3 reads TGCAGTGCTAGGAGACAGGGGGCGGAGGTCAAAAACATTCAGTACTTC. The encoded protein is CSARRQGAEVKNIQYF.

This clonotype has a handful of counts. The chain is built from TRBV7-8 and TRBJ1-6; 8 bases fit TRBD1. Per germline, CDR1 SGHVS and CDR2 FQNEAQ. J lost 10 bases, V lost 2 bases, and 7 bases had no gene match. This CDR3 has 15 amino acids. CDR3 loop: CASSLFVTGDSPLHF. The CDR3 bases are TGTGCCAGCAGCTTATTTGTGACAGGGGACTCACCCCTCCACTTT. The entire variable domain, with the rest obtained from reference TRBV7-8 and TRBJ1-6, is as follows: GAGVSQSPRYKVAKRGQDVALRCDPISGHVSLFWYQQALGQGPEFLTYFQNEAQLDKSGLPSDRFFAERPEGSVSTLKIQRTQQEDSAVYLCASSLFVTGDSPLHFGNGTRLTVT.

V gene TRBV28 combines with J gene TRBJ2-5; D is unclear. The V end was cut by 6 bases, the J end by 4 bases, with 21 bases between. Germline V gives CDR1 MDHEN, CDR2 SYDVKM. The CDR3 has 16 amino acids. The chain's CDR3 is CASSLRRGEEGETQYF. CDR3 in DNA: TGTGCCAGCAGCTTAAGGAGAGGAGAGGAAGGAGAGACCCAGTACTTC. Looking up the rest from reference TRBV28 and TRBJ2-5 gives the full variable domain: DVKVTQSSRYLVKRTGEKVFLECVQDMDHENMFWYRQDPGLGLRLIYFSYDVKMKEKGDIPEGYSVSREKKERFSLILESASTNQTSMYLCASSLRRGEEGETQYFGPGTRLLVL.

This clonotype was counted a few times. The chain has TRBV3-1 and TRBJ2-7, with D possibly being TRBD2 (6 bases). With 3 bases removed from V and 4 bases from J, the gap between germline ends came to 13 bases. This CDR3 comprises 14 residues. The V gene's germline CDR1 is LGHDT and CDR2 YNNKEL (reference sequence). CDR3 loop: CASSHGGAKYEQYF. The DNA for the CDR3 is TGTGCCAGCAGCCATGGCGGGGCCAAATACGAGCAGTACTTC.

This clonotype was seen repeatedly, ten times or more. The chain joins TRBV4-3 to TRBJ2-2, with D uncertain. V was cut by 4 bases and J by 0 bases, with 9 bases left in between. This CDR3 is built from 15 residues. Germline CDR1 LGHNA, CDR2 YSLEER. CDR3 amino acids: CASSPRTANTGELFF. The CDR3 nucleotides are TGCGCCAGCAGCCCCCGGACGGCGAACACCGGGGAGCTGTTTTTT.

The sample holds many counts of this clonotype. The gene calls are TRBV7-2 and TRBJ2-1; maybe TRBD1 (5 bases). The germline V and J ends were trimmed by 5 bases and 4 bases, with 12 bases remaining between them. CDR3 length equals 14 residues. Germline V CDR1 and CDR2: SGHTA, FQGNSA. Here the CDR3 reads CASSVLTAYNEQFF. In nucleotides, the CDR3 is TGTGCCAGCAGCGTGCTGACAGCATACAATGAGCAGTTCTTC.

Concerning this clonotype itself: The CDR3 carries no conserved terminal phenylalanine or tryptophan, so it likely arises from a read error. The genes are TRBV12-3 or TRBV12-4 and TRBJ1-2, with unresolved D. V was clipped by 8 bases and J by 1 base, with 17 bases between them. The CDR3 extends over 15 amino acids. CDR3 sequence: CASAPVTAFNYGYTY. Here the CDR3 DNA reads TGTGCCAGCGCCCCGGTTACAGCCTTTAACTATGGCTACACCTAC.

This clonotype was counted at least ten times. The junction does not match germline at one end; this may be a read error. This chain connects TRBV5-6 to TRBJ2-1, with 12 bases matching TRBD1. The CDR3 length is 16 residues. Germline-derived CDR1 and CDR2 are SGHDT and YYEEEE. The chain's CDR3 is CASTLAGTGGGNEQFF. The CDR3 nucleotides read TGTGCCAGCACCTTGGCTGGGACAGGGGGCGGGAATGAGCAGTTCTTC.

This clonotype appeared many times. The V call is TRBV7-2, the J call TRBJ2-3, with D hard to call. V was shortened by 1 base and J by 2 bases, with 10 bases between the two germline ends. The germline V gene has CDR1 SGHTA and CDR2 FQGNSA. The CDR3 loop spans 15 amino acids. The CDR3 region has the DNA TGTGCCAGCAGCTTAGGTTTCGGGTCCACAGATACGCAGTATTTT. This encodes CASSLGFGSTDTQYF.

This clonotype was picked up many times. The chain uses TRBV28 and TRBJ1-5; D remains ambiguous. CDR3 length equals 14 residues. Germline V lookup: CDR1 MDHEN, CDR2 SYDVKM. Trimming took off 10 bases at V and 4 bases at J, with 17 bases between the two ends. CDR3 region: CATKTSLGNQPQHF. Here the CDR3 DNA reads TGTGCCACTAAAACATCCCTCGGGAATCAGCCCCAGCATTTT.

This clonotype was seen only a few times. This chain uses TRBV29-1 with TRBJ1-2, with TRBD1 as a possible D gene (6 bases). The CDR3 sequence is 11 residues long. The germline V and J ends were trimmed by 2 bases and 6 bases, with 7 bases remaining between them. Germline CDR1 SQVTM, CDR2 ANQGSEA. CDR3 amino acids: CSVENRDGYTF. The CDR3 bases are TGCAGCGTTGAAAACAGGGATGGCTACACCTTC.

In this sample, this clonotype turned up many times. This CDR3 reads CASSLPTGGLAYNEQFF. The DNA of the CDR3 is TGTGCCAGCAGCTTACCAACCGGAGGGCTAGCCTACAATGAGCAGTTCTTC. The V and J genes are TRBV3-1 and TRBJ2-1; weak D call: TRBD2 (6 bases). The germline gives CDR1 LGHDT, CDR2 YNNKEL (reference sequence). V was shortened by 5 bases and J by 2 bases, with 19 bases between the two germline ends. The CDR3 spans 17 residues.

This clonotype was counted many times. The chain joins TRBV20-1 to TRBJ2-3, with no clear D. V shed 3 bases and J shed 1 base, with 17 bases lying between them. The CDR3 length is 16 residues. Germline CDR1 and CDR2: DFQATT and SNEGSKA (reference sequence). The CDR3 region has the DNA TGCAGTGCTAGTGGATTATTGGGTCCTCGCACAGATACGCAGTATTTT. It is translated as CSASGLLGPRTDTQYF.

This clonotype has only a few counts. The rearrangement uses TRBV6-5 and TRBJ1-3; D is undetermined. Per germline, CDR1 MNHEY and CDR2 SVGAGI. The CDR3 is made up of 14 amino acids. DNA for the CDR3: TGTGCTACTAACTCGCGGAACTCTGGAAACACCATATATTTT. It translates to CATNSRNSGNTIYF.

This clonotype has ten or more counts. The V and J genes are TRBV5-1 and TRBJ2-7, with D unclear. The CDR3 loop spans 14 amino acids. V shed 4 bases and J shed 2 bases, with 13 bases lying between them. Germline CDR1 and CDR2: SGHRS and YFSETQ. In DNA form, the CDR3 reads TGCGCCAGCAGCCTAGACGGGTCCCCCTACGAGCAGTACTTC. Its translation is CASSLDGSPYEQYF.

In its sample, this clonotype was seen many times. This rearrangement joins TRBV4-2 to TRBJ2-3; D gene ambiguous. Germline V gives CDR1 LGHNA, CDR2 YNFKEQ. The V and J ends lost 0 bases and 5 bases respectively, with 15 bases between them. The CDR3 loop spans 16 amino acids. CDR3 loop: CASSQDLLSWEDTQYF. CDR3 sequence (DNA): TGTGCCAGCAGCCAAGATCTCCTATCCTGGGAAGATACGCAGTATTTT.

This clonotype occurred a few times. The chain recombines TRBV5-4 with TRBJ1-1; 7 nucleotides match TRBD1. CDR3 length equals 16 residues. V trimming: 4 bases; J trimming: 0 bases; junction bases outside the gene matches: 9. Germline CDR1 SGHNT, CDR2 YYREEE (reference sequence). The CDR3 sequence is CASSPTPGQLNTEAFF. The CDR3 coding sequence is TGTGCCAGCAGCCCGACGCCGGGACAGCTGAACACTGAAGCTTTCTTT.

This clonotype was recorded at least ten times. In nucleotides, the CDR3 is TGTGCCAGCTCACTGACCCCCACAGATACGCAGTATTTT. It translates to CASSLTPTDTQYF. The chain carries TRBV18 and TRBJ2-3; D is unclear. V lost 4 bases and J 2 bases, leaving 7 bases between the germline ends. Germline V gene lookup returns CDR1 KGHSH and CDR2 LQKENI. The CDR3 totals 13 residues.

CDR3 residues: CSAPDPGTSRETQYF. DNA of the CDR3: TGCAGTGCTCCTGACCCCGGGACTAGCAGGGAGACCCAGTACTTC. The chain has TRBV20-1 and TRBJ2-5; TRBD2 matches at 9 bases. Germline V CDR1 and CDR2: DFQATT, SNEGSKA (reference sequence). This CDR3 comprises 15 residues. V lost 5 bases to trimming and J lost 5 bases; unmatched junction nucleotides: 12.

This clonotype has a count of ten or more. V is TRBV6-5 and J is TRBJ1-1; D may be TRBD1 (6 bases). The V end lost 1 base, the J end lost 1 base, and 10 bases lay between the germline ends. Germline CDR1 MNHEY, CDR2 SVGAGI. The CDR3 sequence is 15 residues long. The CDR3 DNA follows: TGTGCCAGCAGTTACTGGGGGCCACCGAACACTGAAGCTTTCTTT. As protein: CASSYWGPPNTEAFF.

In this sample, this clonotype turned up many times. The V gene is TRBV5-1, the J gene TRBJ2-5; D gene ambiguous. The CDR3 consists of 13 residues. Trimming removed 4 bases from V and 0 bases from J, with 7 bases in between. Per germline, CDR1 SGHRS and CDR2 YFSETQ. CDR3 amino acids: CASSTKYQETQYF. The CDR3 bases are TGCGCCAGCAGCACGAAGTACCAAGAGACCCAGTACTTC. Supplemented by reference TRBV5-1 and TRBJ2-5, the full variable domain reads KAGVTQTPRYLIKTRGQQVTLSCSPISGHRSVSWYQQTPGQGLQFLFEYFSETQRNKGNFPGRFSGRQFSNSRSEMNVSTLELGDSALYLCASSTKYQETQYFGPGTRLLVL.

Only a few counts were recorded for this clonotype. This chain uses TRBV7-3 with TRBJ2-1; 8 nucleotides agree with TRBD1. The ends lost 5 bases at V and 5 bases at J; junction bases unmatched: 11. In germline, CDR1 is SGHTA, CDR2 FQGTGA. This CDR3 is built from 16 residues. CDR3 protein: CASSQTGTGLHNEQFF. For the CDR3, the DNA is TGTGCCAGCAGCCAAACCGGGACAGGACTCCACAATGAGCAGTTCTTC.

This clonotype appeared many times. The chain links TRBV5-5 to TRBJ1-1; D is unresolved. Per the germline V gene, CDR1 is SGHKS and CDR2 is YYEKEE (reference sequence). The germline V and J ends were trimmed by 2 bases and 2 bases, with 10 bases remaining between them. The CDR3 is made up of 14 amino acids. CDR3: CASSFWSDNTEAFF. CDR3 coding DNA: TGTGCCAGCAGCTTCTGGTCAGACAACACTGAAGCTTTCTTT.

This clonotype showed up many times. The chain is built from TRBV5-1 and TRBJ2-7, with D possibly matching TRBD1 (5 bases). Germline V CDR1 and CDR2: SGHRS, YFSETQ. Trimming pared 0 bases from V and 2 bases from J, leaving 9 bases between. This CDR3 contains 14 residues. CDR3 coding DNA: TGCGCCAGCAGCTTGGAACAGGTTGCCTACGAGCAGTACTTC. Its translation is CASSLEQVAYEQYF.

There are many counts of this clonotype. The chain recombines TRBV7-9 with TRBJ2-1; TRBD2 aligns across 10 bases. With V trimmed by 10 bases and J by 3 bases, 6 bases remained unmatched. This CDR3 is built from 14 residues. CDR1 is SEHNR, CDR2 FQNEAQ, per germline (reference sequence). The CDR3 DNA sequence: TGTGCCACAAGGACTAGCGGAGACTACAATGAGCAGTTCTTC. This gives the protein CATRTSGDYNEQFF.

DNA for the CDR3: TGTGCCACCAGCCGGTGGGCCAATGAGCAGTTCTTC. Translated: CATSRWANEQFF. The chain employs TRBV15 and TRBJ2-1, with D unclear. V lost 5 bases, J lost 6 bases, and 8 bases lay in between. The germline V gene encodes CDR1 LNHNV and CDR2 YYDKDF (reference sequence). The CDR3 extends over 12 amino acids.

V usage is TRBV28 and J usage is TRBJ2-7; 8 positions agree with TRBD2. CDR1 MDHEN and CDR2 SYDVKM come from the germline V gene. This CDR3 has 17 residues. V lost 4 bases and J lost 4; bases outside the gene matches: 15. CDR3 protein: CASSSPLVSGIIYEQYF. For the CDR3, the DNA is TGTGCCAGCAGTTCGCCTCTGGTTAGCGGGATTATTTACGAGCAGTACTTC.